A single sample is the source of the 31 T cell receptor beta chains below, sequenced in a study of cytomegalovirus exposure and HLA in healthy donors. PCR primers comprised 60 Vbeta and 13 Jbeta primers. Sequenced by immunoSEQ multiplex PCR; TCRdb stores in-frame clones only, minus some. The sample consists of roughly 200,000 clones, 86% of them appearing once. The sample comprised PBMCs. The receptors were gathered from a woman aged 25-40 years in good health and CMV-seronegative.

This chain joins TRBV19 and TRBJ2-3; tentatively, D is TRBD2 (6 bases). Trimming removed 5 bases at V and 0 bases at J, with 18 bases between. Germline CDR1 LNHDA, CDR2 SQIVND (reference sequence). The CDR3 extends over 17 amino acids. The CDR3 DNA sequence: TGTGCCAGTAGTCCACTCCCGTCTAGCGAGAGCACAGATACGCAGTATTTT. Translating gives CASSPLPSSESTDTQYF. Combining the CDR3 with reference TRBV19 and TRBJ2-3 gives the whole variable domain DGGITQSPKYLFRKEGQNVTLSCEQNLNHDAMYWYRQDPGQGLRLIYYSQIVNDFQKGDIAEGYSVSREKKESFPLTVTSAQKNPTAFYLCASSPLPSSESTDTQYFGPGTRLTVL.

This CDR3 is CASSPPLAGGPPGELFF. CDR3 bases: TGTGCCAGCAGCCCGCCCCTAGCGGGAGGGCCTCCCGGGGAGCTGTTTTTT. The rearrangement links TRBV11-2 to TRBJ2-2; 12 positions agree with TRBD2. The V segment lost 5 bases and the J segment 6 bases; nucleotides outside the gene matches: 10. Germline CDR1 is SGHAT and CDR2 is FQNNGV. The CDR3 contains 17 residues.

This clone was counted a single time. V is TRBV28 and J is TRBJ2-7; 12 bases are shared with TRBD2. V trimming: 7 bases; J trimming: 3 bases; junction bases outside the gene matches: 13. This CDR3 is built from 17 residues. CDR1 MDHEN and CDR2 SYDVKM come from the germline V gene. CDR3 in DNA: TGTGCCAGCACCGCCGGGCCCTCTAGCGGGAGGGACTACGAGCAGTACTTC. Translating it yields CASTAGPSSGRDYEQYF.

V is TRBV6-1 and J is TRBJ2-5; 10 bases line up with TRBD2. This CDR3 contains 19 residues. Germline V gives CDR1 MNHNS, CDR2 SASEGT. Trimming removed 3 bases from V and 5 bases from J; junction bases left unmatched: 18. CDR3 nucleotides: TGTGCCAGCAGTGATTCTACTCCGTGGGGGCCTAGCGGGAGTGAGACCCAGTACTTC. Translated, it gives CASSDSTPWGPSGSETQYF.

The rearrangement joins TRBV2 to TRBJ2-5; 9 nucleotides line up with TRBD1. With the DNA end fitting TRBJ2-7 better, the J assignment may be wrong. CDR1 is SNHLY, CDR2 FYNNEI, per germline. The length of the CDR3 is 14 residues. Written as DNA, the CDR3 is TGTGCCAGCAGTAGGGACAGGGAGGCCTACGAGCAGTACTTC. This gives the protein CASSRDREAYEQYF.

The J gene is TRBJ2-3, the V gene TRBV7-2; the match to TRBD2 covers 9 bases. Losses at the gene ends were 3 bases for V and 2 bases for J; bases not matched to a gene: 6. The CDR3 sequence is 16 residues long. CDR1 and CDR2 from the germline V gene are SGHTA and FQGNSA. CDR3 sequence: CASSLRRGGYTDTQYF. CDR3 sequence (DNA): TGTGCCAGCAGCTTGAGGCGGGGGGGTTACACAGATACGCAGTATTTT. The whole variable domain, filled in from reference TRBV7-2 and TRBJ2-3, reads GAGVSQSPSNKVTEKGKDVELRCDPISGHTALYWYRQSLGQGLEFLIYFQGNSAPDKSGLPSDRFSAERTGGSVSTLTIQRTQQEDSAVYLCASSLRRGGYTDTQYFGPGTRLTVL.

J is TRBJ2-1 and V is TRBV19, with D unresolved. The V gene's germline CDR1 is LNHDA and CDR2 SQIVND (reference sequence). This CDR3 region has 16 residues. Trimming removed 5 bases at V and 3 bases at J, with 17 bases between. The CDR3 DNA reads TGTGCCAGTAGTGCGCTGCGCGGCCTCTACTACAATGAGCAGTTCTTC. It yields the protein CASSALRGLYYNEQFF. The full variable domain, rest sourced from reference TRBV19 and TRBJ2-1, is DGGITQSPKYLFRKEGQNVTLSCEQNLNHDAMYWYRQDPGQGLRLIYYSQIVNDFQKGDIAEGYSVSREKKESFPLTVTSAQKNPTAFYLCASSALRGLYYNEQFFGPGTRLTVL.

The chain combines TRBV5-1 with TRBJ1-2, with TRBD1 identical over 7 bases. This CDR3 is 17 amino acids long. Germline lookup yields CDR1 SGHRS and CDR2 YFSETQ. J was trimmed by 2 bases and V by 4 bases; bases with no gene match: 14. The CDR3 nucleotides read TGCGCCAGCAGCCCCATCGCGACAGGGATGGTAAACTATGGCTACACCTTC. Its protein product is CASSPIATGMVNYGYTF.

The chain joins TRBV11-3 to TRBJ2-7; 8 positions agree with TRBD2. The trim removed 3 bases at V and 4 bases at J, leaving 2 bases unmatched. In germline, CDR1 is SGHNT, CDR2 YENEEA. The CDR3 has 13 amino acids. The CDR3 DNA sequence: TGTGCCAGCAGCTTTGCGGGGGGTTACGAGCAGTACTTC. It codes for CASSFAGGYEQYF.

The chain carries TRBV19 and TRBJ2-2; 10 bases align to TRBD1. The CDR3 has 15 residues. Germline CDR1 and CDR2: LNHDA and SQIVND (reference sequence). J lost 6 bases, V lost 2 bases, and 3 bases had no gene match. CDR3 amino acids: CASSIWTGGAGELFF. The CDR3 DNA reads as TGTGCCAGTAGTATATGGACAGGGGGGGCCGGGGAGCTGTTTTTT.

As to this clone: This same CDR3 is encoded by further DNA sequences in the sample. V is TRBV6-5 and J is TRBJ1-6; D call uncertain. There are 12 residues in the CDR3. V shed 5 bases and J shed 6 bases, with 5 bases lying between them. Germline CDR1 and CDR2: MNHEY and SVGAGI. In DNA, the CDR3 is TGTGCCAGCAGTGGCAGTAATTCACCCCTCCACTTT. Encoded protein: CASSGSNSPLHF.

This rearrangement joins TRBV5-1 to TRBJ1-3, with D perhaps matching TRBD1 (6 bases). The CDR3 length is 16 residues. With 0 bases removed from V and 2 bases from J, the gap between germline ends came to 12 bases. Per the germline V gene, CDR1 is SGHRS and CDR2 is YFSETQ. The CDR3 protein is CASSLDGTPTGNTIYF. In DNA form, the CDR3 reads TGCGCCAGCAGCTTGGATGGGACACCTACTGGAAACACCATATATTTT.

V is TRBV18 and J is TRBJ2-7, with 7 bases aligning to TRBD2. CDR3 length: 15 amino acids. The V gene's germline CDR1 is KGHSH and CDR2 LQKENI. With V trimmed by 3 bases and J by 5 bases, 10 bases remained unmatched. The CDR3 bases are TGTGCCAGCTCACCCGTGGTAGCGGGTACCCACGAGCAGTACTTC. Protein sequence: CASSPVVAGTHEQYF.

The V and J genes are TRBV5-1 and TRBJ2-7; D gene unclear. Germline lookup yields CDR1 SGHRS and CDR2 YFSETQ. V was trimmed by 0 bases and J by 0 bases, leaving 13 bases between them. The CDR3 covers 16 residues. DNA for the CDR3: TGCGCCAGCAGCTTGGTTTCTTCCAGTCCCTCCTACGAGCAGTACTTC. The encoded protein is CASSLVSSSPSYEQYF.

This clone was seen just once. The chain uses TRBV6-6 and TRBJ2-7; the match to TRBD2 covers 7 bases. The CDR3 sequence is 13 residues long. Germline CDR1 and CDR2: MNHNY and SVGAGI (reference sequence). After removal of 6 bases from V and 2 bases from J, the junction contained 4 bases not matched to a gene. CDR3 protein: CASSPGTTYEQYF. The CDR3 nucleotides read TGTGCCAGCAGCCCGGGGACTACCTACGAGCAGTACTTC.

The chain combines TRBV27 with TRBJ2-7; 7 bases line up with TRBD1. The CDR3 sequence is 12 residues long. With V trimmed by 8 bases and J by 6 bases, 7 bases remained unmatched. The germline V gene has CDR1 MNHEY and CDR2 SMNVEV (reference sequence). The CDR3 reads CASRQGEGEQYF. CDR3 nucleotide sequence: TGTGCCAGCCGACAGGGAGAGGGCGAGCAGTACTTC.

The chain carries TRBV27 and TRBJ2-5; maybe TRBD2 (7 bases). Germline-derived CDR1 and CDR2 are MNHEY and SMNVEV (reference sequence). V was shortened by 2 bases and J by 1 base, with 8 bases between the two germline ends. This CDR3 has 14 amino acids. CDR3 sequence (DNA): TGTGCCAGCAGTTTAAGGGGGGGCCAAGAGACCCAGTACTTC. It codes for CASSLRGGQETQYF.

V gene TRBV11-2 combines with J gene TRBJ2-2, with 11 bases aligning to TRBD2. Trimming cost V 3 bases and J 1 base; bases outside gene matches: 4. The CDR3 runs to 17 residues. The V gene's germline CDR1 is SGHAT and CDR2 FQNNGV. CDR3 sequence: CASSFVAGGLNTGELFF. CDR3 coding DNA: TGTGCCAGCAGCTTTGTAGCGGGGGGGCTGAACACCGGGGAGCTGTTTTTT.

This clone turned up a few times. The J gene is TRBJ1-1, the V gene TRBV4-1; TRBD1 aligns across 11 bases. CDR1 and CDR2 from the germline V gene are MGHRA and YSYEKL. The CDR3 contains 15 residues. The trim removed 4 bases at V and 6 bases at J, leaving 7 bases unmatched. The CDR3, as DNA: TGCGCCAGCAGCCTTGGACAGGGGGCTGAGGCTGAAGCTTTCTTT. Translation gives CASSLGQGAEAEAFF.

The chain has TRBV6-1 and TRBJ1-1, with a weak D call TRBD1 (6 bases). The CDR3 has 15 residues. Germline V gene data show CDR1 as MNHNS and CDR2 as SASEGT. The V end was cut by 2 bases, the J end by 0 bases, with 10 bases between. The CDR3 sequence is CASSELGHLNTEAFF. DNA for the CDR3: TGTGCCAGCAGTGAATTGGGACACCTGAACACTGAAGCTTTCTTT.

This clone has only one observation. This chain connects TRBV7-8 to TRBJ2-3; D is possibly TRBD1 (5 bases). Trimming shortened V by 5 bases and J by 0 bases, and 9 bases separated the two germline ends. The length of the CDR3 is 14 residues. CDR1 is SGHVS and CDR2 is FQNEAQ in the germline V gene. The chain's CDR3 is CASSRQISTDTQYF. Written as DNA, the CDR3 is TGTGCCAGCAGCCGACAGATAAGCACAGATACGCAGTATTTT.

CDR3 residues: CASSSETGVIDEQYF. The CDR3 nucleotides are TGTGCCAGCAGCTCGGAGACAGGGGTGATAGACGAGCAGTACTTC. The chain carries TRBV11-2 and TRBJ2-7, with 8 bases lining up with TRBD1. V dropped 4 bases and J dropped 5; count of bases not matched to a gene: 10. The germline V gene has CDR1 SGHAT and CDR2 FQNNGV. The CDR3 length is 15 residues.

The table lists this clone with a few counts. The J gene is TRBJ1-1, the V gene TRBV5-1, with D perhaps TRBD1 (5 bases). V gave up 0 bases and J gave up 4 bases, with 16 bases separating them. The length of the CDR3 is 16 residues. The germline gives CDR1 SGHRS, CDR2 YFSETQ. The CDR3 loop reads CASSLAPEGSGTEAFF. The CDR3 DNA reads TGCGCCAGCAGCTTGGCCCCGGAGGGGAGTGGCACTGAAGCTTTCTTT.

The sample holds one count of this clone. The chain combines TRBV6-1 with TRBJ1-1; a weak D match, TRBD1 (6 bases). Germline CDR1 MNHNS, CDR2 SASEGT. This CDR3 spans 13 amino acids. V was shortened by 10 bases and J by 0 bases, with 12 bases between the two germline ends. CDR3 loop: CATLDRMNTEAFF. The CDR3 nucleotides are TGTGCCACCCTGGACAGAATGAACACTGAAGCTTTCTTT.

V gene TRBV29-1 combines with J gene TRBJ2-5; 12 positions agree with TRBD2. The J segment lost 4 bases and the V segment lost 8 bases, leaving 11 bases of the junction unmatched. This CDR3 has 15 amino acids. CDR1 SQVTM and CDR2 ANQGSEA come from the germline V gene. The CDR3, as DNA: TGCAGCTTTTCCAGACTAGCGGGAGTAGGAGAGACCCAGTACTTC. Translation: CSFSRLAGVGETQYF.

This chain links TRBV11-2 with TRBJ2-3, with 9 bases fitting TRBD1. The CDR3 runs 14 residues. Germline values: CDR1 SGHAT, CDR2 FQNNGV. Unmatched junction bases numbered 5, after V lost 7 bases and J lost 3 bases. The CDR3 DNA reads TGTGCCAGCACCAAAGACAGGGGGACAGATACGCAGTATTTT. Translated: CASTKDRGTDTQYF.

This clone appeared a few times. The chain couples TRBV28 to TRBJ2-1; 12 nucleotides line up with TRBD1. J gave up 6 bases and V 4 bases, and 10 bases lay outside the gene matches. This CDR3 is built from 17 residues. Germline loops: CDR1 MDHEN, CDR2 SYDVKM. The CDR3: CASSSNPGQGAGNEQFF. The CDR3 DNA follows: TGTGCCAGCAGTTCTAACCCGGGACAGGGGGCCGGCAATGAGCAGTTCTTC.

CDR3 sequence reads: CASTLKLDGETQYF. The CDR3, as DNA: TGTGCCAGCACCCTGAAGCTTGATGGAGAGACCCAGTACTTC. The chain couples TRBV7-9 to TRBJ2-5; the D is unclear. The V and J ends lost 7 bases and 4 bases respectively, with 16 bases between them. CDR1 and CDR2 from the germline V gene are SEHNR and FQNEAQ (reference sequence). The CDR3 spans 14 residues.

The V and J genes are TRBV19 and TRBJ1-4; the match to TRBD1 covers 12 bases. V gave up 10 bases and J gave up 5 bases; unmatched junction bases: 14. Germline CDR1 reads LNHDA; CDR2 reads SQIVND (reference sequence). The CDR3 is made up of 17 amino acids. CDR3 bases: TGTGCCACCTCTGCAGTCCGGGACAGGGGGCAGAATGAAAAACTGTTTTTT. Translation gives CATSAVRDRGQNEKLFF.

This clone has a single count. V usage is TRBV5-1 and J usage is TRBJ2-1, with 11 positions matching TRBD1. Germline V lookup: CDR1 SGHRS, CDR2 YFSETQ. CDR3 length: 14 residues. V shed 3 bases, J shed 7 bases, and the junction held 3 bases outside the gene matches. The CDR3 nucleotides are TGCGCCAGCAGCTCCGGGACAGGGGGTAATGAGCAGTTCTTC. Protein sequence: CASSSGTGGNEQFF.

V gene TRBV25-1 combines with J gene TRBJ2-2; D call uncertain. The CDR3 is made up of 13 amino acids. The V and J ends lost 5 bases and 0 bases respectively, with 4 bases between them. Germline assignment: CDR1 MGHDK and CDR2 SYGVNS. The CDR3 DNA follows: TGTGCCAGCAGTCCGGCGAACACCGGGGAGCTGTTTTTT. Its protein product is CASSPANTGELFF.